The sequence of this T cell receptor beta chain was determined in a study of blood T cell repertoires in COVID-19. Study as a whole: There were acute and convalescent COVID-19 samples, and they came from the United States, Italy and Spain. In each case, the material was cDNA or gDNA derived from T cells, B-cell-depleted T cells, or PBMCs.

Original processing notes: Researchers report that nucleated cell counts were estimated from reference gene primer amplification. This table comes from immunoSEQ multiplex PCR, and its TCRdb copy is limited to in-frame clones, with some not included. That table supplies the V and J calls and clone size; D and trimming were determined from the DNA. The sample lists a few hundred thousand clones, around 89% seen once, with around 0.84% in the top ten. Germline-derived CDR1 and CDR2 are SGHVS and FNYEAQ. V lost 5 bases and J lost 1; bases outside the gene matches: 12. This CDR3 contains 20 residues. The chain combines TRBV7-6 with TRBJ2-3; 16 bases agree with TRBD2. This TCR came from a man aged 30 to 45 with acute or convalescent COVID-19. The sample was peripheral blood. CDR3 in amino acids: CASSNPPGLAGGWRTDTQYF. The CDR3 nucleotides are TGTGCCAGCAGCAATCCCCCGGGACTAGCGGGAGGGTGGCGCACAGATACGCAGTATTTT.